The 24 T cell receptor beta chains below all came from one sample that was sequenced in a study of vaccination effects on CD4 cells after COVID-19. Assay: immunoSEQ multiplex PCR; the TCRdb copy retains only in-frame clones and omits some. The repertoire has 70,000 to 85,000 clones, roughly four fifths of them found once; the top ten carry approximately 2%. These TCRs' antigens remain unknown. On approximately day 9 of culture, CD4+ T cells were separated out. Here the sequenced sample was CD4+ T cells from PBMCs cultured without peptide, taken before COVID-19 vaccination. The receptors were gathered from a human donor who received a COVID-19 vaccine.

For the CDR3, the DNA is TGTGCCAGCAGCATCTCAACGCAGCCCCAGCATTTT. It yields the protein CASSISTQPQHF. The genes are TRBV6-1 and TRBJ1-5, with no clear D. Germline values: CDR1 MNHNS, CDR2 SASEGT. The CDR3 runs 12 residues. The V end lost 6 bases, the J end lost 7 bases, and 10 bases lay between the germline ends.

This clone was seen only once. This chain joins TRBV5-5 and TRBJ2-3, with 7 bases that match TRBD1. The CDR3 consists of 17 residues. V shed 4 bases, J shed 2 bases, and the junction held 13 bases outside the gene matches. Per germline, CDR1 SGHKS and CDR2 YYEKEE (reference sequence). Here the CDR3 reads CASSPHRGDRFTDTQYF. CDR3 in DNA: TGTGCCAGCAGCCCGCATAGAGGGGACAGATTCACAGATACGCAGTATTTT.

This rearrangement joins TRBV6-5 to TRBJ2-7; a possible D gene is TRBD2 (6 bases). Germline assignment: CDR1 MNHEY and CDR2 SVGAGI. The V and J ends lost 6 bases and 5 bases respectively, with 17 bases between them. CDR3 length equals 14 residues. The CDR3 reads CASRTRGVGDEQYV. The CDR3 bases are TGTGCCAGCAGAACGCGCGGGGTGGGTGACGAGCAGTACGTC.

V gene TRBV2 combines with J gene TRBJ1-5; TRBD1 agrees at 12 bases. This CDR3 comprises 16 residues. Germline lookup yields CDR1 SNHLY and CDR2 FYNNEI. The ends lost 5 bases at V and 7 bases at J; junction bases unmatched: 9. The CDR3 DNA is TGTGCCAGCAGTCCCTTCGGGACAGGGGGCCGGCAGCCCCAGCATTTT. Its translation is CASSPFGTGGRQPQHF. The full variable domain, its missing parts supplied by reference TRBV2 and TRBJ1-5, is EPEVTQTPSHQVTQMGQEVILRCVPISNHLYFYWYRQILGQKVEFLVSFYNNEISEKSEIFDDQFSVERPDGSNFTLKIRSTKLEDSAMYFCASSPFGTGGRQPQHFGDGTRLSIL.

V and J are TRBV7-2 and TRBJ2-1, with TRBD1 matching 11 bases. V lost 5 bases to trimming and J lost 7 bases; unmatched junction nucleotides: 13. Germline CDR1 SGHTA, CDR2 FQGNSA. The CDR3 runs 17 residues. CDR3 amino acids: CASSHRPGTGGRNEQFF. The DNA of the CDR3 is TGTGCCAGCAGCCATAGGCCCGGGACAGGGGGAAGGAATGAGCAGTTCTTC.

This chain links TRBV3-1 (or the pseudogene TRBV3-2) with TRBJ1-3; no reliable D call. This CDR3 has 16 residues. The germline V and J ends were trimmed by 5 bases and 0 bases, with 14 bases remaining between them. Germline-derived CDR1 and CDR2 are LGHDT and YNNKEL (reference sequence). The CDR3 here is CASSYRVADSGNTIYF. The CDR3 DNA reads TGTGCCAGCAGCTATCGGGTAGCAGACTCTGGAAACACCATATATTTT.

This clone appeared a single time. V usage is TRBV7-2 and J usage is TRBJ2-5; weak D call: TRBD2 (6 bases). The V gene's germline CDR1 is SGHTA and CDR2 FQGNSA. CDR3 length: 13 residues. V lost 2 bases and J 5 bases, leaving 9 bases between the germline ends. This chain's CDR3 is CASSLPGVETQYF. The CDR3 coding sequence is TGTGCCAGCAGCTTACCGGGGGTGGAGACCCAGTACTTC. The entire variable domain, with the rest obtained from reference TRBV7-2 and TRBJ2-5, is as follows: GAGVSQSPSNKVTEKGKDVELRCDPISGHTALYWYRQSLGQGLEFLIYFQGNSAPDKSGLPSDRFSAERTGGSVSTLTIQRTQQEDSAVYLCASSLPGVETQYFGPGTRLLVL.

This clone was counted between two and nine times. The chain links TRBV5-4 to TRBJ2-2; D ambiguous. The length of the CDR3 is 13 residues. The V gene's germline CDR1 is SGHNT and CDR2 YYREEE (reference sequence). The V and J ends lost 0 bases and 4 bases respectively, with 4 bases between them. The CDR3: CASSLGFTGELFF. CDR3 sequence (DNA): TGTGCCAGCAGCTTGGGCTTCACCGGGGAGCTGTTTTTT.

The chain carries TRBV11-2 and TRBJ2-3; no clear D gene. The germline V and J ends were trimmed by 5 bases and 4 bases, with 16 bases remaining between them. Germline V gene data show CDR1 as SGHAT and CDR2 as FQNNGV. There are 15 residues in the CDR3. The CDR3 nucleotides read TGTGCCAGCAGCATGGACGGGCCCCTTGCAGATACGCAGTATTTT. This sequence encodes CASSMDGPLADTQYF.

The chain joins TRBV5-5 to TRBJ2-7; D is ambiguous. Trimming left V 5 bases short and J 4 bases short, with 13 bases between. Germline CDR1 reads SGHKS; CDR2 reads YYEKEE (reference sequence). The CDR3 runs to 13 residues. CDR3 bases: TGTGCCAGCAGTCCTCCCGACTCGTACGAGCAGTACGTC. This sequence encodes CASSPPDSYEQYV.

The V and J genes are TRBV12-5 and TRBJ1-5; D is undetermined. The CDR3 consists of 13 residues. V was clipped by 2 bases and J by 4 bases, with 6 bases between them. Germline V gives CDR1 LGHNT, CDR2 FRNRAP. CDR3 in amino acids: CASGLWPNQPQHF. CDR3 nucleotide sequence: TGTGCTAGTGGTTTGTGGCCTAATCAGCCCCAGCATTTT.

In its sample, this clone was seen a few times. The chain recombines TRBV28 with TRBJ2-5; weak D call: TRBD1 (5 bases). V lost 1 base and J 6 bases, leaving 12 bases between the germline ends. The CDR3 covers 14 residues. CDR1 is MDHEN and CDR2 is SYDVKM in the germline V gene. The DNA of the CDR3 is TGTGCCAGCAGTTTATTGGGCAGGGCGAAGACCCAGTACTTC. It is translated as CASSLLGRAKTQYF.

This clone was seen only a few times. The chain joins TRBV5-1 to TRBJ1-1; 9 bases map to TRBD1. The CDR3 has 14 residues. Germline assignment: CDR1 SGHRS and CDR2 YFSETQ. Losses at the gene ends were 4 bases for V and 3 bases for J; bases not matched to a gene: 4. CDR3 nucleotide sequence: TGCGCCAGCAGCCGGACAGGGGTGGACACTGAAGCTTTCTTT. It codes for CASSRTGVDTEAFF.

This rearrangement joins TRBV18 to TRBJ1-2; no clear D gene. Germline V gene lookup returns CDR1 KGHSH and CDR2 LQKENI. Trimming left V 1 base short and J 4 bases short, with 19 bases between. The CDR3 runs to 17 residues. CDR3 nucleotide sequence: TGTGCCAGCTCACCACTCTTACGCGATCAGCCCTCCTATGGCTACACCTTC. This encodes CASSPLLRDQPSYGYTF.

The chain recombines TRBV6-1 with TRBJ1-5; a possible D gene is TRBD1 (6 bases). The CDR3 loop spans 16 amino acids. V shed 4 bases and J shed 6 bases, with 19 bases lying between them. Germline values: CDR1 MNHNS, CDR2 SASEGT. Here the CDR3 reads CASSAIKQGWIQPQHF. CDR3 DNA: TGTGCCAGCAGTGCTATCAAACAGGGATGGATTCAGCCCCAGCATTTT.

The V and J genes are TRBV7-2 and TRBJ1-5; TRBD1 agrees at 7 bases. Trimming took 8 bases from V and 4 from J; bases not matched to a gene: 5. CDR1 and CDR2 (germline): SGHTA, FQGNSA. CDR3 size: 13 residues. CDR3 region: CASSGQANQPQHF. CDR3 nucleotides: TGTGCCAGCTCCGGACAGGCAAATCAGCCCCAGCATTTT.

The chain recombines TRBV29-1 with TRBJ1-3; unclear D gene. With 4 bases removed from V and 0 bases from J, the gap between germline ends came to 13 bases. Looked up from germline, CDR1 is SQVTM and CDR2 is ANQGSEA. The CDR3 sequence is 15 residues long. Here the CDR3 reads CSVGNSGLSGNTIYF. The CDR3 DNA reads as TGCAGCGTTGGGAATTCGGGTCTCTCTGGAAACACCATATATTTT.

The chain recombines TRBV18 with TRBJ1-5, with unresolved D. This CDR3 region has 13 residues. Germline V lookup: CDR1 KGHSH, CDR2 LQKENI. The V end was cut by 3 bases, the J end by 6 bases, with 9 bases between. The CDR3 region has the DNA TGTGCCAGCTCACCTCTCGGTGGTCAGCCCCAGCATTTT. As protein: CASSPLGGQPQHF.

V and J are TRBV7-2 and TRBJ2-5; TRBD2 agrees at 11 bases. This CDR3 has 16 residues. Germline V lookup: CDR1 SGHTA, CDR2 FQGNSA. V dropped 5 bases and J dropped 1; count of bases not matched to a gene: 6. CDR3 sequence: CASSRTGTSGQETQYF. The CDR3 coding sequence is TGTGCCAGCAGCCGCACCGGGACTAGCGGCCAAGAGACCCAGTACTTC.

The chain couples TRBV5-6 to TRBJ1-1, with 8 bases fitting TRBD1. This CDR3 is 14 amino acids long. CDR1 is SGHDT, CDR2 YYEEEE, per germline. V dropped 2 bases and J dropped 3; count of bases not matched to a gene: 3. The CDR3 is CASSFRDRHTEAFF. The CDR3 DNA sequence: TGTGCCAGCAGCTTCCGGGACAGGCACACTGAAGCTTTCTTT.

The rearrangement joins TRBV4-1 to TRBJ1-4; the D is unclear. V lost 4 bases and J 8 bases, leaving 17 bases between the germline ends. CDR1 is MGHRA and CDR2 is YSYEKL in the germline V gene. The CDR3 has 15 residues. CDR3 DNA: TGCGCCAGCAGCCCTATGGACGCCTTAAGGGAAAAACTGTTTTTT. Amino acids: CASSPMDALREKLFF.

This CDR3 is CATSDLTGYQETQYF. The CDR3 bases are TGTGCCACCAGTGATTTGACAGGGTACCAAGAGACCCAGTACTTC. V and J are TRBV24-1 and TRBJ2-5, with D perhaps TRBD1 (6 bases). Per the germline V gene, CDR1 is KGHDR and CDR2 is SFDVKD. Deletions cut 0 bases from V and 0 bases from J, with 7 bases between. This CDR3 region has 15 residues.

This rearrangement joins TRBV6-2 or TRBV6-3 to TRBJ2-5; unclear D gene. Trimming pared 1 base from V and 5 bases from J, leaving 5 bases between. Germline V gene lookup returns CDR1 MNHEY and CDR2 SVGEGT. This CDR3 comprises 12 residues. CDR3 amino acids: CASSYYPETQYF. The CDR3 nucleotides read TGTGCCAGCAGTTACTATCCCGAGACCCAGTACTTC.

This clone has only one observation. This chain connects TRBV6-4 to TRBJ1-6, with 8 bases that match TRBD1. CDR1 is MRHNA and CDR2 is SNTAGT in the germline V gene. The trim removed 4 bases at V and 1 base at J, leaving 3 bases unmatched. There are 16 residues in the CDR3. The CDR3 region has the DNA TGTGCCAGCAGTGGGGACAGGCAGTCCTATAATTCACCCCTCCACTTT. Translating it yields CASSGDRQSYNSPLHF.